Below are 19 T cell receptor beta chains sequenced from a single sample in a study of blood T cell repertoires in COVID-19. TCRdb's table, derived via immunoSEQ multiplex PCR, lists solely in-frame clones and lacks some. The table shows tens of thousands of clones, with about 88% occurring only once. The sample consisted of peripheral blood. The receptor set was obtained from a human donor with acute or convalescent COVID-19. The donor label of this sample is uncertain.

This sequence joins TRBV12-5 and TRBJ1-2; a possible D gene is TRBD1 (5 bases). V was clipped by 7 bases and J by 3 bases, with 15 bases between them. CDR3 length: 14 amino acids. The germline gives CDR1 LGHNT, CDR2 FRNRAP. CDR3 in amino acids: CASVRTSNDYGYTF. In DNA form, the CDR3 reads TGTGCTAGTGTCCGGACATCCAATGACTATGGCTACACCTTC.

The gene calls are TRBV4-1 and TRBJ2-1; 14 bases agree with TRBD2. The CDR3 length is 17 residues. V was pared by 3 bases and J by 9 bases, with 10 bases of the junction left unmatched. Per the germline V gene, CDR1 is MGHRA and CDR2 is YSYEKL. Written as DNA, the CDR3 is TGCGCCAGCAGCCAGGAAATTGGGACTAGCGGGAGAGTTGAGCAGTTCTTC. This codes for CASSQEIGTSGRVEQFF.

The chain couples TRBV5-1 to TRBJ2-5, with 7 bases that match TRBD1. Losses at the gene ends were 4 bases for V and 2 bases for J; bases not matched to a gene: 8. Germline CDR1 SGHRS, CDR2 YFSETQ. This CDR3 spans 15 amino acids. The CDR3 loop reads CASSEPGQTQETQYF. As DNA, the CDR3 is TGCGCCAGCAGCGAGCCGGGACAGACGCAAGAGACCCAGTACTTC. The full variable domain, completed using reference TRBV5-1 and TRBJ2-5, is KAGVTQTPRYLIKTRGQQVTLSCSPISGHRSVSWYQQTPGQGLQFLFEYFSETQRNKGNFPGRFSGRQFSNSRSEMNVSTLELGDSALYLCASSEPGQTQETQYFGPGTRLLVL.

V and J are TRBV7-3 and TRBJ2-3; 8 nucleotides match TRBD2. This CDR3 region has 13 residues. CDR1 and CDR2 (germline): SGHTA, FQGTGA. The V segment lost 5 bases and the J segment 6 bases; nucleotides outside the gene matches: 4. The CDR3 DNA reads TGTGCCAGCAGCAAAACTAGCGGTGATACGCAGTATTTT. Protein sequence: CASSKTSGDTQYF.

V usage is TRBV6-1 and J usage is TRBJ2-3; TRBD1 matches at 9 bases. The CDR3 totals 16 residues. The ends lost 2 bases at V and 1 base at J; junction bases unmatched: 4. Germline CDR1 is MNHNS and CDR2 is SASEGT. The chain's CDR3 is CASSESDRGGTDTQYF. CDR3 bases: TGTGCCAGCAGTGAATCCGACAGGGGGGGCACAGATACGCAGTATTTT.

The V call is TRBV6-6, the J call TRBJ1-1; 11 nucleotides agree with TRBD1. Germline V gene data show CDR1 as MNHNY and CDR2 as SVGAGI (reference sequence). This CDR3 is 15 amino acids long. V was clipped by 5 bases and J by 4 bases; unmatched bases: 6. CDR3 coding DNA: TGTGCCAGCAGTCAGGGACAGGGGGAAATCACTGAAGCTTTCTTT. It codes for CASSQGQGEITEAFF.

CDR3 bases: TGTGCCATTCCCCATACCAGGAACACTGAAGCTTTCTTT. Translation gives CAIPHTRNTEAFF. The chain uses TRBV12-3 or TRBV12-4 and TRBJ1-1, with D uncertain. The CDR3 extends over 13 amino acids. The V gene lost 10 bases and the J gene lost 1 base, with 13 bases spanning the gap.

The chain is built from TRBV5-4 and TRBJ2-2, with 7 bases lining up with TRBD1. This CDR3 comprises 15 residues. The junction had 4 bases not matched to a gene; V was cut back by 2 bases and J by 3 bases. The V gene's germline CDR1 is SGHNT and CDR2 YYREEE (reference sequence). CDR3: CASSLQGRDTGELFF. The CDR3 nucleotides read TGTGCCAGCAGCTTACAGGGGCGGGACACCGGGGAGCTGTTTTTT.

This chain uses TRBV19 with TRBJ1-2, with D perhaps matching TRBD1 (6 bases). The germline gives CDR1 LNHDA, CDR2 SQIVND (reference sequence). This CDR3 contains 16 residues. V gave up 3 bases and J gave up 0 bases, with 14 bases separating them. In DNA form, the CDR3 reads TGTGCCAGTAGTATTTGGCAGGGGACCACTAACTATGGCTACACCTTC. Protein sequence: CASSIWQGTTNYGYTF.

This clone has only a few counts. The chain combines TRBV5-5 with TRBJ1-2; 7 positions agree with TRBD1. V gave up 0 bases and J gave up 4 bases; unmatched junction bases: 18. The germline V gene has CDR1 SGHKS and CDR2 YYEKEE (reference sequence). CDR3 size: 19 residues. CDR3 loop: CASSLEDFRDSVPLYGYTF. The CDR3 DNA follows: TGTGCCAGCAGCTTGGAGGACTTCCGGGACAGCGTGCCCCTCTATGGCTACACCTTC.

The chain joins TRBV3-1 (or the pseudogene TRBV3-2) to TRBJ1-2; 9 bases are shared with TRBD1. Germline CDR1 LGHDT, CDR2 YNNKEL (reference sequence). The CDR3 spans 15 residues. J was trimmed by 3 bases and V by 7 bases; bases with no gene match: 9. The CDR3, as DNA: TGTGCCAGCACCCCCGGGTGGACAGGGGACTATGGCTACACCTTC. Translation: CASTPGWTGDYGYTF.

This sequence joins TRBV5-1 and TRBJ1-5, with no clear D. The CDR3 covers 14 residues. The germline V gene has CDR1 SGHRS and CDR2 YFSETQ. The germline V and J ends were trimmed by 2 bases and 1 base, with 7 bases remaining between them. CDR3 sequence (DNA): TGCGCCAGCAGCTTAGGAGGGAGCAATCAGCCCCAGCATTTT. Encoded protein: CASSLGGSNQPQHF.

The gene calls are TRBV19 and TRBJ2-5; D might be TRBD1 (7 bases). Germline V gives CDR1 LNHDA, CDR2 SQIVND (reference sequence). This CDR3 comprises 14 residues. Trimming left V 5 bases short and J 4 bases short, with 14 bases between. Here the CDR3 DNA reads TGTGCCAGTAGTCCCAGGGGGGTGGCAGAGACCCAGTACTTC. Its protein product is CASSPRGVAETQYF.

This clone was recorded only once. The rearrangement uses TRBV6-5 and TRBJ2-3, with 8 bases lining up with TRBD2. Losses at the gene ends were 6 bases for V and 5 bases for J; bases not matched to a gene: 10. CDR3 length equals 15 residues. Per the germline V gene, CDR1 is MNHEY and CDR2 is SVGAGI. CDR3 DNA: TGTGCCAGCAGACCCCCCGGGAGGGCCGGAGATACGCAGTATTTT. Translating it yields CASRPPGRAGDTQYF.

This chain joins TRBV21-1 and TRBJ2-3; the D call of TRBD2 is as the table states it, not checked on the DNA. TRBV21-1 is flagged as a pseudogene. The CDR3 contains 15 residues. This chain's CDR3 is CASSGERGGTDTQYF. The CDR3 DNA reads as TGTGCCAGCAGCGGCGAGCGGGGGGGCACAGATACGCAGTATTTT.

The chain combines TRBV18 with TRBJ2-7; no reliable D call. The CDR3 length is 11 residues. The V end was cut by 6 bases, the J end by 7 bases, with 10 bases between. The germline gives CDR1 KGHSH, CDR2 LQKENI. The DNA of the CDR3 is TGTGCCAGCTCCCTTGGCTTGGAGCAGTACTTC. It is translated as CASSLGLEQYF.

Note on this clone: A read error may account for a junction end that differs from germline. The CDR3 reads CASSFAGGTYTQYF. As DNA, the CDR3 is TGTGCCAGCAGTTTCGCGGGAGGCACATATACGCAGTATTTT. J is TRBJ2-3 and V is TRBV27; 8 bases are a match to TRBD2. In germline, CDR1 is MNHEY, CDR2 SMNVEV (reference sequence). The CDR3 spans 14 residues.

This clone was observed a single time. In DNA form, the CDR3 reads TGTGCCAGCAGTCCGACAGGCCTTAATTCACCCCTCCACTTT. It translates to CASSPTGLNSPLHF. V gene TRBV6-5 combines with J gene TRBJ1-6, with D perhaps matching TRBD1 (6 bases). The CDR3 runs 14 residues. The germline V gene encodes CDR1 MNHEY and CDR2 SVGAGI. V shed 5 bases and J shed 6 bases, with 11 bases lying between them.

V gene TRBV27 combines with J gene TRBJ2-3; weak D call: TRBD2 (6 bases). From germline, CDR1 is MNHEY and CDR2 SMNVEV (reference sequence). The V and J ends lost 6 bases and 2 bases respectively, with 12 bases between them. The CDR3 runs to 14 residues. The CDR3 loop reads CASRRAGHTDTQYF. DNA for the CDR3: TGTGCCAGCAGACGTGCGGGGCACACAGATACGCAGTATTTT.